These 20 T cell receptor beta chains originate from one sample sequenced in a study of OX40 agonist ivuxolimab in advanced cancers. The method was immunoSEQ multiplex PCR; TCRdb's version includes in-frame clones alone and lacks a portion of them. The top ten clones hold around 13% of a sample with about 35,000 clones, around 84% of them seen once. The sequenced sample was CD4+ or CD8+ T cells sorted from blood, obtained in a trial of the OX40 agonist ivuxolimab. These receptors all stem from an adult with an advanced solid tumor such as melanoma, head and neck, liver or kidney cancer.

The CDR3 loop is CATKDGGSSYEQYF. The DNA for the CDR3 is TGTGCCACCAAGGACGGGGGGAGCTCCTACGAGCAGTACTTC. This sequence joins TRBV15 and TRBJ2-7; TRBD2 matches 7 bases. V dropped 7 bases and J dropped 0; count of bases not matched to a gene: 6. The CDR3 spans 14 residues. Germline CDR1 reads LNHNV; CDR2 reads YYDKDF (reference sequence).

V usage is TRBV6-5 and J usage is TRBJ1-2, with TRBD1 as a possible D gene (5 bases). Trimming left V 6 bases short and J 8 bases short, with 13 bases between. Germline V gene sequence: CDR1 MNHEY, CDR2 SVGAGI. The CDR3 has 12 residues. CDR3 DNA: TGTGCCAGCAGCCCGGGACCCAAGGGCTACACCTTC. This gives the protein CASSPGPKGYTF.

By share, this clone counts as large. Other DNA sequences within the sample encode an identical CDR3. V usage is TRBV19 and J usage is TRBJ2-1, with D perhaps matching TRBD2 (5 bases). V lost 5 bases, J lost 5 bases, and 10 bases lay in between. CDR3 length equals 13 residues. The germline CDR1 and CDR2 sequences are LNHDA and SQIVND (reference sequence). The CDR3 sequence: CASSGLANNEQFF. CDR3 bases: TGTGCCAGTAGTGGGCTAGCAAACAATGAGCAGTTCTTC.

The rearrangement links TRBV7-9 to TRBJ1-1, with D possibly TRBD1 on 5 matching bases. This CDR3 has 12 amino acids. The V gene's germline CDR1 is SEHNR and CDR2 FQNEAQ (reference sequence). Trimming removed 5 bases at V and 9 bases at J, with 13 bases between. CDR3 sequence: CASSLSDSQAFF. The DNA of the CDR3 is TGTGCCAGCAGCCTCTCCGACAGTCAAGCTTTCTTT. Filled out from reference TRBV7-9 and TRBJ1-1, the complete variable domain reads DTGVSQNPRHKITKRGQNVTFRCDPISEHNRLYWYRQTLGQGPEFLTYFQNEAQLEKSRLLSDRFSAERPKGSFSTLEIQRTEQGDSAMYLCASSLSDSQAFFGQGTRLTVV.

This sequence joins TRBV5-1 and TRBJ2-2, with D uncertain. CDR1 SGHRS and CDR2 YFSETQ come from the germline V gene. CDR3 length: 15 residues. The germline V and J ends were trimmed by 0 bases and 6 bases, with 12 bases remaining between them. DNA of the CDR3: TGCGCCAGCAGCTTGGGCCGACTTTCGCCCGGGGAGCTGTTTTTT. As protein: CASSLGRLSPGELFF. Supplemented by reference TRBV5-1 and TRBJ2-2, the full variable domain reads KAGVTQTPRYLIKTRGQQVTLSCSPISGHRSVSWYQQTPGQGLQFLFEYFSETQRNKGNFPGRFSGRQFSNSRSEMNVSTLELGDSALYLCASSLGRLSPGELFFGEGSRLTVL.

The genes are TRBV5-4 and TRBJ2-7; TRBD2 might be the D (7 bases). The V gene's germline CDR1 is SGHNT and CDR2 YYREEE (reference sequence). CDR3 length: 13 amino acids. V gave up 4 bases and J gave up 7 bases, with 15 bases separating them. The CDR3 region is CASSRPRGGEQYF. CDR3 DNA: TGTGCCAGCAGCCGACCAAGGGGGGGTGAGCAGTACTTC.

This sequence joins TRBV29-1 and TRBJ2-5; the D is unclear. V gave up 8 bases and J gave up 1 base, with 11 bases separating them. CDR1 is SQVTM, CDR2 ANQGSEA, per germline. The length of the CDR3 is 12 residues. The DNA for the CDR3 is TGCAGCTTTTGGGGAACCCAAGAGACCCAGTACTTC. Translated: CSFWGTQETQYF.

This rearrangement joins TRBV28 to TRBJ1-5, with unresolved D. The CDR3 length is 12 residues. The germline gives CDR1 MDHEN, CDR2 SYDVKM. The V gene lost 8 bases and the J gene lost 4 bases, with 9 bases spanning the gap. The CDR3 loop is CASRNLNQPQHF. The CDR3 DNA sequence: TGTGCCAGCCGGAACCTAAATCAGCCCCAGCATTTT.

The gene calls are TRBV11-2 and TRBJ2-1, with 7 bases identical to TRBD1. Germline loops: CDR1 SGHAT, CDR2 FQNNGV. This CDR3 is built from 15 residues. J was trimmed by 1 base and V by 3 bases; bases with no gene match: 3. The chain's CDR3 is CASSFTGESYNEQFF. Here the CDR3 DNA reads TGTGCCAGCAGCTTTACAGGGGAATCCTACAATGAGCAGTTCTTC.

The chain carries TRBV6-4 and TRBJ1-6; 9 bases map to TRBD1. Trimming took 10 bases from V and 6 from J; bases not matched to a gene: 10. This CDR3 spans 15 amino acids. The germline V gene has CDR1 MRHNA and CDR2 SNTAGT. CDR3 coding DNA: TGTGCCACCCAACTTACAGGGGGCGGTAATTCACCCCTCCACTTT. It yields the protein CATQLTGGGNSPLHF.

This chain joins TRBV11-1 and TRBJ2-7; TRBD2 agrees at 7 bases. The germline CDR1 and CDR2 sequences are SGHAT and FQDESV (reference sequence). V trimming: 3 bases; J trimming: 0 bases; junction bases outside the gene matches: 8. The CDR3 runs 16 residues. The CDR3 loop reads CASSFGSGTPSYEQYF. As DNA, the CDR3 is TGTGCCAGCAGCTTCGGGAGCGGGACTCCCTCCTACGAGCAGTACTTC.

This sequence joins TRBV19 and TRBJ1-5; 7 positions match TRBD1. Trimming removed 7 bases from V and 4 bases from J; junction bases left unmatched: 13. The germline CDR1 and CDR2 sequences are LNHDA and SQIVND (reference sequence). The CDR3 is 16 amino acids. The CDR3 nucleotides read TGTGCCAGTAAAAGTCTGAGGCAGGGGGATAATCAGCCCCAGCATTTT. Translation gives CASKSLRQGDNQPQHF.

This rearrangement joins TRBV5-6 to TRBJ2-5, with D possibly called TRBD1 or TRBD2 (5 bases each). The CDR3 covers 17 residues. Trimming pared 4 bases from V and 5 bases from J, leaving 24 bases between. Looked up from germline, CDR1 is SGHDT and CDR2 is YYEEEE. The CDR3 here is CASSPGPGAPGRETQYF. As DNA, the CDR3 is TGTGCCAGCAGCCCTGGACCCGGGGCCCCCGGCCGGGAGACCCAGTACTTC.

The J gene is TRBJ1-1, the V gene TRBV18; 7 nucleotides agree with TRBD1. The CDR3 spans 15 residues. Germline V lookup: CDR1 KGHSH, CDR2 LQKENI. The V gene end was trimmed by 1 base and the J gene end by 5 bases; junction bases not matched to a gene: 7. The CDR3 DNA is TGTGCCAGCTCACCACAGGGAGGGGGCACGACTGAAGCTTTCTTT. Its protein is CASSPQGGGTTEAFF.

The CDR3 DNA reads as TGTGCCAGCAGTTCAAATGGACAGGCTCAAGAGACCCAGTACTTC. Its translation: CASSSNGQAQETQYF. The genes are TRBV28 and TRBJ2-5; the match to TRBD1 covers 7 bases. Germline lookup yields CDR1 MDHEN and CDR2 SYDVKM. V shed 4 bases and J 2 bases; nucleotides not matched to a gene: 7. This CDR3 has 15 amino acids.

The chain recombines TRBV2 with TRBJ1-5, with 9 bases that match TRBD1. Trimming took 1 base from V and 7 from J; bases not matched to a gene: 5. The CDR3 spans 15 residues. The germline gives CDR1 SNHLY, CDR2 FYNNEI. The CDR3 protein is CASSEVGQGRQPQHF. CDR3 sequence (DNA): TGTGCCAGCAGTGAAGTGGGACAGGGAAGGCAGCCCCAGCATTTT.

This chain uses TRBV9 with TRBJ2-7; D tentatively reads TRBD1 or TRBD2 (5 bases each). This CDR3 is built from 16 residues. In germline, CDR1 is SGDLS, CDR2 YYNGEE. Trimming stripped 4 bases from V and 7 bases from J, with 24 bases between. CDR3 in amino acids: CASSPEVGDPGTEQYF. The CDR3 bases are TGTGCCAGCAGCCCAGAGGTAGGGGACCCAGGAACAGAGCAGTACTTC.

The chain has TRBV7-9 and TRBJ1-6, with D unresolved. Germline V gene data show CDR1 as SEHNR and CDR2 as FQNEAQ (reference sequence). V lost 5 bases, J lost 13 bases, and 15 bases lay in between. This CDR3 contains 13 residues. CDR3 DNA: TGTGCCAGCAGCCCCGGGAGGGCCTTCCCCCTCCACTTT. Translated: CASSPGRAFPLHF.

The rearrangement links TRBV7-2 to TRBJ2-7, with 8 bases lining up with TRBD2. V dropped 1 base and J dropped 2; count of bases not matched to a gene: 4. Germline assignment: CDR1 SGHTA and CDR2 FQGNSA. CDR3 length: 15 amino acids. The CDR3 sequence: CASSLGSGSPYEQYF. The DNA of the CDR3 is TGTGCCAGCAGCTTAGGGAGCGGGAGCCCCTACGAGCAGTACTTC.

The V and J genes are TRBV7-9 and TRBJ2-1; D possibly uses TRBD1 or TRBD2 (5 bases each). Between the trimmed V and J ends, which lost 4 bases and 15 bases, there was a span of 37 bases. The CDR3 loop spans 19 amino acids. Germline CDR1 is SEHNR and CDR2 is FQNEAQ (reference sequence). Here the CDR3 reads CASSSFNPTKPYHHQQGFF. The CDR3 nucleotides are TGTGCCAGCAGCTCGTTCAATCCGACTAAACCCTATCACCACCAGCAGGGGTTCTTC. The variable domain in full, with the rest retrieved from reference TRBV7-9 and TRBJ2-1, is DTGVSQNPRHKITKRGQNVTFRCDPISEHNRLYWYRQTLGQGPEFLTYFQNEAQLEKSRLLSDRFSAERPKGSFSTLEIQRTEQGDSAMYLCASSSFNPTKPYHHQQGFFGPGTRLTVL.